The 3 T cell receptor beta chains presented below share a single source sample, sequenced in a study of blood T cell repertoires in COVID-19. Repertoires were generated with immunoSEQ multiplex PCR, while TCRdb's copy carries only in-frame clones and drops some. This sample yields tens of thousands of clones, of which approximately 95% are seen a single time; less than 3.5% belongs to the top ten. The material sequenced was peripheral blood. These receptors were taken from a man in his sixties or seventies with active COVID-19.

CDR3 nucleotide sequence: TGTGCCAGCAGTTATGAGGTCAGGGTAGAGAGTCAGCCCCAGCATTTT. It specifies CASSYEVRVESQPQHF. The rearrangement uses TRBV6-5 and TRBJ1-5; TRBD1 is a possible D gene (5 bases). CDR3 length: 16 amino acids. V was pared by 3 bases and J by 6 bases, with 18 bases between. Germline V CDR1 and CDR2: MNHEY, SVGAGI.

V and J are TRBV7-2 and TRBJ1-4, with TRBD1 as a possible D gene (6 bases). In germline, CDR1 is SGHTA, CDR2 FQGNSA. Deletions cut 5 bases from V and 0 bases from J, with 13 bases between. The CDR3 sequence is 16 residues long. In DNA, the CDR3 is TGTGCCAGCAGCCTATCTAGGACAGCAACTAATGAAAAACTGTTTTTT. Its protein is CASSLSRTATNEKLFF.

This clone was seen just once. J is TRBJ2-3 and V is TRBV6-5; possibly TRBD2 for D (6 bases). Germline V gives CDR1 MNHEY, CDR2 SVGAGI. Trimming removed 4 bases at V and 3 bases at J, with 14 bases between. The CDR3 covers 15 residues. The CDR3 nucleotides read TGTGCCAGCAGTTCCATTGGCGGGGAAACAGATACGCAGTATTTT. Encoded protein: CASSSIGGETDTQYF.